The clone carrying this T cell receptor (beta chain) occurred many times. Its target is unknown. Full-length variable regions came from constant-region reverse primers plus semi-nested Nested Universal Primer A PCR. TCRdb passed the 5' RACE reads through MiXCR, listing each CDR3 protein once. The repertoire has 60,000 to 65,000 distinct CDR3 sequences, about 31% of them found once; the top ten carry 2% to 2.5%. General study results and limits: In terms of TCR gene usage, tumor memory CD4+ T cells clustered together with blood and lymph node memory CD4+ cells, as well as with lymph node naive CD4+ cells.

The CDR3 sequence is 15 residues long. The V and J ends lost 6 bases and 4 bases respectively, with 13 bases between them. Germline V gene data show CDR1 as SGHTA and CDR2 as FQGTGA. The chain carries TRBV7-3 and TRBJ2-6, with D tentatively TRBD1 (6 bases). Sequenced material: tumor-infiltrating naive CD4+ T cells sorted from the breast tumor. Stated subset: naive CD4+ T cells, CD4+CD45RA+CD25-. The clonotype originates from a female donor with breast cancer. CDR3 coding DNA: TGTGCCAGCAGTCAAGGACAGCCAGGGGCCAACGTCCTGACTTTC. Translation: CASSQGQPGANVLTF.